These 21 T cell receptor beta chains were all obtained from the same sample, sequenced in a study of molecular identifiers for immune sequencing clone quantification. TCRdb independently ran MiXCR on the PCR reads; one entry per CDR3 protein. Of more than 450,000 distinct CDR3 sequences detected, 20% to 25% appear once; the ten largest clones hold about 0.8%. The specimen sequenced was naive CD8+ T cells from blood, with Jurkat cell RNA spiked in. This sample's subset: FACS-sorted CD8+CD4-CCR7+CD45RA+ naive T cells. The receptors were gathered from a human donor in good health. Some libraries in this study had Jurkat cell RNA spiked in.

This chain joins TRBV20-1 and TRBJ2-1, with D possibly TRBD1 on 5 matching bases. Germline V gene sequence: CDR1 DFQATT, CDR2 SNEGSKA (reference sequence). The CDR3 length is 12 residues. Deletions cut 2 bases from V and 15 bases from J, with 17 bases between. CDR3 in amino acids: CSARTGAPLGFF. CDR3 sequence (DNA): TGCAGTGCTAGAACTGGGGCCCCTTTGGGGTTCTTC.

Ten or more counts support this clonotype. This chain uses TRBV3-1 with TRBJ1-2, with a weak D call TRBD1 (6 bases). Germline lookup yields CDR1 LGHDT and CDR2 YNNKEL (reference sequence). CDR3 length: 15 amino acids. V was clipped by 1 base and J by 6 bases, with 15 bases between them. The CDR3 nucleotides read TGTGCCAGCAGCCAAGCCCGGACAGCTATTAATGGCTACACCTTC. It codes for CASSQARTAINGYTF.

The V and J genes are TRBV20-1 and TRBJ1-5; TRBD1 is a possible D gene (5 bases). V dropped 4 bases and J dropped 10 bases, with 14 bases sitting between them. The CDR3 totals 12 residues. The germline CDR1 and CDR2 sequences are DFQATT and SNEGSKA (reference sequence). The CDR3 protein is CSAIGGSHPQHF. The CDR3 DNA sequence: TGCAGTGCTATCGGGGGGTCTCACCCCCAGCATTTT.

There are many counts of this clonotype. The CDR3 coding sequence is TGCAGTGCTGCGGGACTAGCGGGAGACACAGATACGCAGTATTTT. Protein sequence: CSAAGLAGDTDTQYF. The rearrangement joins TRBV20-1 to TRBJ2-3; 14 bases align to TRBD2. Losses at the gene ends were 5 bases for V and 2 bases for J; bases not matched to a gene: 3. CDR3 length: 15 residues. Germline assignment: CDR1 DFQATT and CDR2 SNEGSKA (reference sequence).

Here the CDR3 DNA reads TGCAGTGCTAGACCCCACGAGCGGGAGTTCTACAATGAGCAGTTCTTC. Amino acid sequence: CSARPHEREFYNEQFF. The chain uses TRBV20-1 and TRBJ2-1, with 8 bases that match TRBD2. Germline trimming cut 2 bases from V and 3 bases from J; bases unmatched to any gene: 9. Germline CDR1 reads DFQATT; CDR2 reads SNEGSKA (reference sequence). This CDR3 comprises 16 residues.

The count of this clonotype is one. This sequence joins TRBV7-9 and TRBJ2-7; 9 positions match TRBD1. Germline V gene lookup returns CDR1 SEHNR and CDR2 FQNEAQ (reference sequence). V lost 2 bases, J lost 6 bases, and 8 bases stayed unmatched. This CDR3 contains 15 residues. CDR3 sequence (DNA): TGTGCCAGCAGCTTACCCCGGACAGGGGTGGTCGAGCAGTACTTC. Translation: CASSLPRTGVVEQYF.

Turning to this clonotype: Because the CDR3 is missing its conserved closing phenylalanine or tryptophan, this is likely a read error. V is TRBV4-3 and J is TRBJ1-2; D unresolved. The CDR3 totals 15 residues. Trimming took 0 bases from V and 1 from J, leaving 9 bases between them. CDR1 LGHNA and CDR2 YSLEER come from the germline V gene. This CDR3 reads CASSQEYSVNYGYTL. In nucleotides, the CDR3 is TGCGCCAGCAGCCAAGAGTACTCAGTTAACTATGGCTACACCCTC.

This clonotype was detected only once. V and J are TRBV27 and TRBJ1-1; tentatively, D is TRBD1 (6 bases). The V and J ends lost 7 bases and 0 bases respectively, with 12 bases between them. CDR1 is MNHEY, CDR2 SMNVEV, per germline (reference sequence). The CDR3 has 14 amino acids. The CDR3 region is CASNYQGLNTEAFF. CDR3 sequence (DNA): TGTGCCAGCAATTATCAGGGGCTGAACACTGAAGCTTTCTTT.

Regarding this clonotype: This clone may be a read error of a much larger clone one base away. In DNA form, the CDR3 reads TGTGCCAGCAGGGGGACCCAGCCCACAGATACGCAGTATTTT. It translates to CASRGTQPTDTQYF. V gene TRBV11-2 combines with J gene TRBJ2-3; possibly TRBD1 or TRBD2 for D (5 bases each). V lost 6 bases, J lost 2 bases, and 12 bases lay in between. CDR1 and CDR2 (germline): SGHAT, FQNNGV. This CDR3 spans 14 amino acids.

This chain links TRBV2 with TRBJ2-2, with 7 bases matching TRBD1. The CDR3 consists of 13 residues. Germline CDR1 is SNHLY and CDR2 is FYNNEI. CDR3 DNA sequence: TGTGCAGTATTCGGGACAGAAGTCGGGGAGCTGTTTTTT. It codes for CAVFGTEVGELFF.

This clonotype has ten or more counts. The rearrangement joins TRBV29-1 to TRBJ1-1; no firm D call. The CDR3 is 13 residues long. Trimming shortened V by 3 bases and J by 5 bases, and 13 bases separated the two germline ends. Germline V CDR1 and CDR2: SQVTM, ANQGSEA. The CDR3 region has the DNA TGCAGCGTTGACGAAGGAGGAGGGACTGAAGCTTTCTTT. Translating gives CSVDEGGGTEAFF.

This clonotype was counted ten times or more. This chain uses TRBV28 with TRBJ2-3; 10 bases match TRBD2. V was pared by 3 bases and J by 3 bases, with 21 bases of the junction left unmatched. The CDR3 has 21 residues. Germline lookup yields CDR1 MDHEN and CDR2 SYDVKM. CDR3: CASSFGPGPKSGRAVTDTQYF. The CDR3 coding sequence is TGTGCCAGCAGTTTTGGTCCGGGGCCTAAAAGCGGGAGGGCCGTTACAGATACGCAGTATTTT. The whole variable domain, remainder taken from reference TRBV28 and TRBJ2-3, is DVKVTQSSRYLVKRTGEKVFLECVQDMDHENMFWYRQDPGLGLRLIYFSYDVKMKEKGDIPEGYSVSREKKERFSLILESASTNQTSMYLCASSFGPGPKSGRAVTDTQYFGPGTRLTVL.

This clonotype came up a few times. This chain connects TRBV4-3 to TRBJ1-1; D is unclear. V was clipped by 0 bases and J by 4 bases, with 18 bases between them. The CDR3 covers 17 residues. CDR1 and CDR2 from the germline V gene are LGHNA and YSLEER. The CDR3 DNA reads as TGCGCCAGCAGCCAAGACAGGTCGCAGCCGGCGTTCACTGAAGCTTTCTTT. Its translation is CASSQDRSQPAFTEAFF.

This clonotype was seen more than once but under ten times. This rearrangement joins TRBV6-2 or TRBV6-3 to TRBJ1-4; maybe TRBD1 (5 bases). The CDR3 consists of 13 residues. V lost 6 bases to trimming and J lost 6 bases, with 11 bases between them. Germline assignment: CDR1 MNHEY and CDR2 SVGEGT. DNA of the CDR3: TGTGCCAGCAGGATCCGGGACCATGAAAAACTGTTTTTT. Protein: CASRIRDHEKLFF.

This clonotype was recorded at least ten times. The chain links TRBV2 to TRBJ1-1, with TRBD1 as a possible D gene (5 bases). Trimming pared 0 bases from V and 3 bases from J, leaving 14 bases between. The germline gives CDR1 SNHLY, CDR2 FYNNEI. This CDR3 spans 16 amino acids. The CDR3 coding sequence is TGTGCCAGCAGTGAAGCTGTAGACAGCCTGGACACTGAAGCTTTCTTT. It translates to CASSEAVDSLDTEAFF.

This clonotype has at least ten counts. This chain connects TRBV28 to TRBJ2-5, with D maybe TRBD2 (5 bases). Trimming took 8 bases from V and 1 from J, leaving 11 bases between them. The CDR3 extends over 13 amino acids. Germline values: CDR1 MDHEN, CDR2 SYDVKM. The CDR3 loop is CASGRAVQETQYF. DNA of the CDR3: TGTGCCAGCGGGCGAGCGGTCCAAGAGACCCAGTACTTC.

The V gene is TRBV28, the J gene TRBJ2-7, with unresolved D. Per the germline V gene, CDR1 is MDHEN and CDR2 is SYDVKM. The CDR3 sequence is 13 residues long. Trimming left V 5 bases short and J 6 bases short, with 14 bases between. CDR3 sequence reads: CASSRLAWAEQYF. CDR3 in DNA: TGTGCCAGCAGTCGGCTCGCCTGGGCCGAGCAGTACTTC. Full variable domain (remainder filled in from reference TRBV28 and TRBJ2-7): DVKVTQSSRYLVKRTGEKVFLECVQDMDHENMFWYRQDPGLGLRLIYFSYDVKMKEKGDIPEGYSVSREKKERFSLILESASTNQTSMYLCASSRLAWAEQYFGPGTRLTVT.

As concerns this clonotype: Possible read error: a much larger clone is one base away. This chain's CDR3 is CASRTKNIQYF. The CDR3 region has the DNA TGTGCCAGCAGGACAAAAAACATTCAGTACTTC. The chain couples TRBV5-3 to TRBJ2-4; weak D call: TRBD1 (5 bases). TRBV5-3 is an ORF, with its function uncertain. V lost 8 bases and J lost 4, with 7 bases in between. This CDR3 is built from 11 residues.

This clonotype was counted a few times. The junction does not match germline at one end; this may be a read error. The chain joins TRBV7-3 to TRBJ2-7; TRBD1 is a possible D gene (6 bases). The CDR3 is 13 residues long. Per the germline V gene, CDR1 is SGHTA and CDR2 is FQGTGA. The CDR3 nucleotides are TGTGCCTGCAGCTTGGGGGACACCTACGAGCAGTACTTC. Amino acid sequence: CACSLGDTYEQYF. The whole variable domain, filled in from reference TRBV7-3 and TRBJ2-7, reads GAGVSQTPSNKVTEKGKYVELRCDPISGHTALYWYRQSLGQGPEFLIYFQGTGAADDSGLPNDRFFAVRPEGSVSTLKIQRTERGDSAVYLCACSLGDTYEQYFGPGTRLTVT.

This clonotype was detected ten times or more. The rearrangement links TRBV13 to TRBJ1-5; D is undetermined. V was clipped by 0 bases and J by 6 bases, with 9 bases between them. Per the germline V gene, CDR1 is PRHDT and CDR2 is FYEKMQ (reference sequence). The CDR3 spans 14 residues. Written as DNA, the CDR3 is TGTGCCAGCAGCTTAGGTATAGGAATTCAGCCCCAGCATTTT. Protein sequence: CASSLGIGIQPQHF.

The rearrangement joins TRBV3-1 to TRBJ2-5; D could derive from TRBD1 or TRBD2 (5 bases each). This CDR3 contains 17 residues. V lost 4 bases, J lost 0 bases, and 18 bases lay in between. Germline V gives CDR1 LGHDT, CDR2 YNNKEL (reference sequence). The CDR3: CASSPHRGNKYQETQYF. The CDR3 DNA reads TGTGCCAGCAGCCCGCATCGGGGCAACAAGTACCAAGAGACCCAGTACTTC.